The 31 T cell receptor beta chains given below trace back to one sample, sequenced in a study of T cells in Graves' hyperthyroidism and ophthalmopathy. RNA transcripts served as the template for amplifying TCR beta CDR3 regions. TCR CDR3 underwent first-round RT-PCR with the HTBI primer set. From the multiplex PCR reads, TCRdb called clonotypes with MiXCR, one entry per CDR3 protein. The profile covers over 700,000 distinct CDR3 sequences, with about a third appearing a single time and 31% taken by the ten largest. Sequencing was done on a sample of blood. These receptors were taken from a woman aged 35 to 49 with Graves' hyperthyroidism.

This clonotype came up once. The chain couples TRBV6-1 to TRBJ2-6; D is uncertain. The CDR3 contains 14 residues. Looked up from germline, CDR1 is MNHNS and CDR2 is SASEGT. V lost 6 bases, J lost 2 bases, and 8 bases lay in between. The CDR3 region has the DNA TGTGCCAGCAGCGGGTTCACTGGGGCCAACGTCCTGACTTTC. Protein: CASSGFTGANVLTF.

In regard to this clonotype: The CDR3 ends on some other residue instead of the conserved phenylalanine or tryptophan, so this is likely a read error. The chain has TRBV25-1 and TRBJ1-1; a weak D match, TRBD1 (6 bases). CDR1 is MGHDK, CDR2 SYGVNS, per germline. CDR3 length: 14 amino acids. In DNA, the CDR3 is TGTGCCAGCAGCGGTTACAGGGAGAACACTGAGGCTTTCGTT. Amino acid sequence: CASSGYRENTEAFV.

The rearrangement uses TRBV18 and TRBJ1-2, with a weak D call TRBD1 (5 bases). CDR1 and CDR2 from the germline V gene are KGHSH and LQKENI. The CDR3 consists of 13 residues. CDR3 sequence: CVTGQGDDYGYTF. The CDR3 coding sequence is TGTGTGACGGGGCAGGGTGATGACTATGGCTACACCTTC. Combining the CDR3 with reference TRBV18 and TRBJ1-2 gives the whole variable domain NAGVMQNPRHLVRRRGQEARLRCSPMKGHSHVYWYRQLPEEGLKFMVYLQKENIIDESGMPKERFSAEFPKEGPSILRIQQVVRGDSAAYFCVTGQGDDYGYTFGSGTRLTVV.

The CDR3, as DNA: TGCAGTGCTTGGACCGGGACTAAAAACGAGCAGTACTTC. It encodes CSAWTGTKNEQYF. The chain combines TRBV20-1 with TRBJ2-7; 7 bases fit TRBD2. CDR3 size: 13 residues. Looked up from germline, CDR1 is DFQATT and CDR2 is SNEGSKA (reference sequence). V lost 5 bases to trimming and J lost 5 bases; unmatched junction nucleotides: 9.

The chain joins TRBV7-9 to TRBJ2-3, with 7 positions matching TRBD2. The CDR3 covers 16 residues. V was pared by 4 bases and J by 2 bases, with 9 bases of the junction left unmatched. From germline, CDR1 is SEHNR and CDR2 FQNEAQ (reference sequence). CDR3 sequence reads: CASSSIGGDLTDTQYF. In nucleotides, the CDR3 is TGTGCCAGCAGCTCAATTGGGGGGGACCTCACAGATACGCAGTATTTT. The full variable domain, in which reference TRBV7-9 and TRBJ2-3 provide the parts outside the CDR3, is DTGVSQNPRHKITKRGQNVTFRCDPISEHNRLYWYRQTLGQGPEFLTYFQNEAQLEKSRLLSDRFSAERPKGSFSTLEIQRTEQGDSAMYLCASSSIGGDLTDTQYFGPGTRLTVL.

To note about this clonotype: This sequence is one base from a far larger clone and is likely a read error. V is TRBV7-2 and J is TRBJ1-1, with D hard to call. The CDR3 runs 12 residues. CDR1 SGHTA and CDR2 FQGNSA come from the germline V gene. The CDR3 is CASSRLNTEALF. In DNA, the CDR3 is TGTGCCAGCAGCCGCCTGAACACTGAAGCTCTCTTT.

In the case of this clonotype: A single base separates this from a much larger clone, so it may be a read error. V usage is TRBV4-3 and J usage is TRBJ1-2; possible D gene TRBD1, 5 bases. The germline V gene encodes CDR1 LGHNA and CDR2 YSLEER. V was shortened by 6 bases and J by 6 bases, with 20 bases between the two germline ends. The CDR3 is made up of 15 amino acids. The CDR3 spells CASRPQFGDPHGYTF. CDR3 sequence (DNA): TGCGCCAGCAGACCCCAATTCGGGGACCCTCATGGCTACACCTTC.

Details on this clonotype: A much more abundant neighbour one base away suggests this may be a read error. This chain links TRBV10-3 with TRBJ2-5; TRBD1 is a possible D gene (7 bases). In germline, CDR1 is ENHRY, CDR2 SYGVKD. The V end lost 3 bases, the J end lost 3 bases, and 14 bases lay between the germline ends. This CDR3 spans 15 amino acids. This chain's CDR3 is CAISDPRGTEETQYF. As DNA, the CDR3 is TGTGCCATCAGTGATCCCCGGGGGACAGAAGAGACCCAGTACTTC.

The chain has TRBV20-1 and TRBJ2-5, with 7 bases identical to TRBD2. J gave up 3 bases and V 4 bases, and 5 bases lay outside the gene matches. The germline V gene encodes CDR1 DFQATT and CDR2 SNEGSKA (reference sequence). The CDR3 spans 13 residues. This CDR3 reads CSATRLAEETQYF. The CDR3 bases are TGCAGTGCTACCAGACTAGCAGAAGAGACCCAGTACTTC.

This clonotype was seen ten or more times. The chain employs TRBV7-8 and TRBJ1-5; D is unclear. The V end lost 1 base, the J end lost 4 bases, and 11 bases lay between the germline ends. The CDR3 has 15 residues. The germline V gene has CDR1 SGHVS and CDR2 FQNEAQ. In DNA form, the CDR3 reads TGTGCCAGCAGCTTAGAATCCGGACGGAATCAGCCCCAGCATTTT. The encoded protein is CASSLESGRNQPQHF.

This clonotype was detected only a few times. The chain's CDR3 is CSAQEGWDRGETQYF. Here the CDR3 DNA reads TGCAGTGCCCAAGAGGGATGGGACAGAGGGGAGACCCAGTACTTC. V usage is TRBV20-1 and J usage is TRBJ2-5, with TRBD1 matching over 7 bases. After removal of 6 bases from V and 5 bases from J, the junction contained 15 bases not matched to a gene. The CDR3 has 15 residues. Germline lookup yields CDR1 DFQATT and CDR2 SNEGSKA (reference sequence).

The chain employs TRBV7-2 and TRBJ1-1; 7 bases are a match to TRBD1. V shed 5 bases, J shed 5 bases, and the junction held 5 bases outside the gene matches. The CDR3 loop spans 13 amino acids. Per the germline V gene, CDR1 is SGHTA and CDR2 is FQGNSA. The CDR3 coding sequence is TGTGCCAGCAGCCACAGGGGACGAACTGAAGCTTTCTTT. Its translation is CASSHRGRTEAFF.

The genes are TRBV6-2 or TRBV6-3 and TRBJ2-7, with D possibly matching TRBD1 (6 bases). The germline V gene has CDR1 MNHEY and CDR2 SVGEGT. The CDR3 is 12 residues long. V lost 8 bases to trimming and J lost 4 bases, with 12 bases between them. CDR3 nucleotide sequence: TGTGCCAGCCGACAGGTGAAATACGAGCAGTACTTC. As protein: CASRQVKYEQYF.

This clonotype was counted between two and nine times. The rearrangement joins TRBV27 to TRBJ1-5; 8 nucleotides align to TRBD1. The CDR3 sequence is 15 residues long. With V trimmed by 4 bases and J by 5 bases, 7 bases remained unmatched. Per germline, CDR1 MNHEY and CDR2 SMNVEV (reference sequence). The chain's CDR3 is CASSSSGQGYQPQHF. CDR3 nucleotide sequence: TGTGCCAGCAGTTCATCCGGACAGGGCTATCAGCCCCAGCATTTT.

This clonotype occurred many times. In DNA form, the CDR3 reads TGTGCCAGTGCCGACTACAGCCAGAACACTGAAGCTTTCTTT. It translates to CASADYSQNTEAFF. This rearrangement joins TRBV19 to TRBJ1-1, with unresolved D. V was pared by 8 bases and J by 1 base, with 14 bases between. Germline V CDR1 and CDR2: LNHDA, SQIVND (reference sequence). The CDR3 is made up of 14 amino acids.

In regard to this clonotype: Compared with germline, one end of the junction differs, possibly owing to a read error. J is TRBJ2-1 and V is TRBV7-2; 7 bases match TRBD2. Germline V CDR1 and CDR2: SGHTA, FQGNSA. The CDR3 runs to 15 residues. CDR3 in amino acids: CASSPFLGGVDEQFF. Here the CDR3 DNA reads TGCGCCAGCAGCCCCTTCCTGGGAGGGGTCGATGAGCAGTTCTTC.

This clonotype was found many times. The J gene is TRBJ1-2, the V gene TRBV7-2, with 11 bases that match TRBD1. J lost 4 bases, V lost 3 bases, and 7 bases had no gene match. There are 16 residues in the CDR3. Germline CDR1 SGHTA, CDR2 FQGNSA. The CDR3 spells CASSFPWTGGFYGYTF. In DNA, the CDR3 is TGTGCCAGCAGCTTCCCGTGGACAGGGGGCTTCTATGGCTACACCTTC.

Worth noting for this clonotype: At one boundary the junction diverges from the germline segment, which might be a read error. The chain combines TRBV14 with TRBJ1-2, with D unclear. CDR1 SGHDN and CDR2 FVKESK come from the germline V gene. The CDR3 runs to 14 residues. CDR3 bases: TGTGCCGGCAGCCAAGATTCCGGAGGGTATGGCTACACCTTC. Translated: CAGSQDSGGYGYTF.

This clonotype was seen a handful of times. J is TRBJ1-6 and V is TRBV29-1; 7 bases are a match to TRBD1. V was pared by 5 bases and J by 5 bases, with 6 bases of the junction left unmatched. This CDR3 is 14 amino acids long. Germline V gives CDR1 SQVTM, CDR2 ANQGSEA. This CDR3 reads CSVHPQGNNSPLHF. The DNA for the CDR3 is TGCAGCGTTCACCCACAGGGGAATAATTCACCCCTCCACTTT. Combining the CDR3 with reference TRBV29-1 and TRBJ1-6 gives the whole variable domain SAVISQKPSRDICQRGTSLTIQCQVDSQVTMMFWYRQQPGQSLTLIATANQGSEATYESGFVIDKFPISRPNLTFSTLTVSNMSPEDSSIYLCSVHPQGNNSPLHFGNGTRLTVT.

There are many counts of this clonotype. This chain links TRBV12-3 or TRBV12-4 with TRBJ2-7; TRBD1 agrees at 7 bases. The CDR3 spans 14 residues. Trimming cost V 5 bases and J 1 base; bases outside gene matches: 5. The CDR3 coding sequence is TGTGCCAGCAGTGCCCGGGACAGATCCTACGAGCAGTACTTC. It encodes CASSARDRSYEQYF.

With regard to this clonotype: No conserved phenylalanine or tryptophan ends this CDR3, so it is likely a read error. The DNA is left out, because the CDR3 cannot be placed on it with certainty; the CDR3 is given as TCRdb lists it. The J gene is TRBJ2-7, the V gene TRBV12-3 or TRBV12-4; the DNA was not compared with TRBD1, the D call given in the table. The CDR3 has 8 amino acids, counting both end residues. This CDR3 is CASSLGQG.

This clonotype was seen at least ten times. The J gene is TRBJ2-7, the V gene TRBV12-3 or TRBV12-4, with no clear D. CDR3 length: 12 amino acids. V was trimmed by 4 bases and J by 4 bases, leaving 8 bases between them. The CDR3 bases are TGTGCCAGCAGTTCGGGCCGTTACGAGCAGTACTTC. It is translated as CASSSGRYEQYF.

This clonotype was seen at least ten times. CDR3 bases: TGCAGTGCTGCACAGGGCTCCTACGAGCAGTACTTC. Protein product: CSAAQGSYEQYF. The chain employs TRBV20-1 and TRBJ2-7, with D tentatively TRBD1 (6 bases). There are 12 residues in the CDR3. The V gene lost 5 bases and the J gene lost 0 bases, with 8 bases spanning the gap. Germline lookup yields CDR1 DFQATT and CDR2 SNEGSKA (reference sequence).

This clonotype has just a few counts. This rearrangement joins TRBV4-1 to TRBJ2-5; D is perhaps TRBD2 (5 bases). CDR1 and CDR2 (germline): MGHRA, YSYEKL. The CDR3 covers 14 residues. Trimming pared 1 base from V and 4 bases from J, leaving 10 bases between. CDR3 region: CASSQAASGETQYF. Written as DNA, the CDR3 is TGCGCCAGCAGCCAAGCTGCAAGCGGAGAGACCCAGTACTTC.

This clonotype was counted between two and nine times. The rearrangement joins TRBV7-8 to TRBJ2-5, with D unclear. This CDR3 contains 15 residues. Germline CDR1 SGHVS, CDR2 FQNEAQ. Trimming pared 5 bases from V and 2 bases from J, leaving 15 bases between. The CDR3 nucleotides are TGTGCCAGCAGCCAAGGACCACAGAAGCAAGAGACCCAGTACTTC. Its translation: CASSQGPQKQETQYF.

In DNA, the CDR3 is TGTGCCAGCAGTTTGTCAGGGGGCTGGGACACTGAAGCTTTCTTT. Translated, it gives CASSLSGGWDTEAFF. This chain joins TRBV12-3 or TRBV12-4 and TRBJ1-1; TRBD1 aligns across 8 bases. Trimming removed 3 bases from V and 3 bases from J; junction bases left unmatched: 6. The CDR3 runs 15 residues.

This clonotype has a handful of counts. The chain combines TRBV30 with TRBJ1-5; the match to TRBD1 covers 7 bases. Germline loops: CDR1 GTSNPN, CDR2 SVGIG (reference sequence). The CDR3 runs to 14 residues. V trimming: 5 bases; J trimming: 2 bases; junction bases outside the gene matches: 6. This CDR3 is CAWGPGTGNQPQHF. The CDR3, as DNA: TGTGCCTGGGGCCCTGGGACAGGCAATCAGCCCCAGCATTTT.

The rearrangement uses TRBV7-9 and TRBJ1-6; no clear D gene. CDR3 length: 16 amino acids. Germline V gene data show CDR1 as SEHNR and CDR2 as FQNEAQ (reference sequence). V was shortened by 4 bases and J by 0 bases, with 10 bases between the two germline ends. The CDR3 reads CASSSGSNSYNSPLHF. The CDR3 coding sequence is TGTGCCAGCAGCTCAGGCAGCAACTCCTATAATTCACCCCTCCACTTT.

This clonotype was seen repeatedly, ten times or more. V gene TRBV3-1 combines with J gene TRBJ1-6; TRBD1 agrees at 8 bases. Germline trimming cut 6 bases from V and 10 bases from J; bases unmatched to any gene: 5. The V gene's germline CDR1 is LGHDT and CDR2 YNNKEL (reference sequence). The CDR3 consists of 13 residues. The CDR3 loop is CASRQGARSPLHF. DNA for the CDR3: TGTGCCAGCAGGCAGGGGGCGCGATCACCCCTCCACTTT.

As to this clonotype: This may be a read error, as it is one base from a much larger clone. The chain recombines TRBV20-1 with TRBJ2-5; D is uncertain. Germline V gene sequence: CDR1 DFQATT, CDR2 SNEGSKA (reference sequence). The CDR3 contains 14 residues. CDR3 loop: CSAGDPASHETQYF. Here the CDR3 DNA reads TGCAGTGCTGGAGATCCCGCTAGTCACGAGACCCAGTACTTC.

This clonotype was seen only a few times. The V call is TRBV5-6, the J call TRBJ2-7; 8 bases are a match to TRBD1. J gave up 2 bases and V 4 bases, and 8 bases lay outside the gene matches. The CDR3 is made up of 15 amino acids. CDR1 and CDR2 (germline): SGHDT, YYEEEE. The CDR3, as DNA: TGTGCCAGCAGCCCAGCCACAGGGGGAACCTACGAGCAGTACTTC. It is translated as CASSPATGGTYEQYF.